The rows below give T cell receptor beta chains drawn from one sample of a study of blood T cells in healthy people across ages. From the 5' RACE reads, TCRdb called clonotypes with MiXCR, one entry per CDR3 protein. The sample records 980,000 or so distinct CDR3 sequences, roughly 50% being singletons. The sequenced sample was blood. The receptors here all came from a man aged 25 to 45 in good health. Each CDR3 is given with its conserved first and last residue. Each record gives: V gene, D gene, J gene, clone size, CDR3 protein, CDR3 DNA. The D gene is left open where the match is weak. Clone size is shown for a subset of rows, as once, few, many or a class of expanded clone.

TRBV6-6	TRBD1	TRBJ2-5	.	CASSPRQGSNEQYF	TGTGCCAGCAGTCCTCGACAGGGTTCCAATGAGCAGTACTTC
TRBV30	.	TRBJ1-2	.	CAWSVRAGYTF	TGTGCCTGGAGTGTAAGGGCTGGCTACACCTTC
TRBV9	.	TRBJ1-1	.	CASSEEADWNTEAFF	TGTGCCAGCAGCGAAGAGGCGGACTGGAACACTGAAGCTTTCTTT
TRBV18	.	TRBJ2-5	.	CASLPGETQYF	TGTGCCAGCTTACCGGGAGAGACCCAGTACTTC
TRBV24-1	TRBD1	TRBJ2-5	few	CATSDLGTAEETQYF	TGTGCCACCAGTGATTTAGGGACAGCCGAAGAGACCCAGTACTTC
TRBV12-3/TRBV12-4	TRBD1	TRBJ1-5	.	CASSRRDRGLYSNQPQHF	TGTGCCAGCAGCCGCCGGGACAGGGGCCTATATAGCAATCAGCCCCAGCATTTT
TRBV6-5	.	TRBJ1-2	.	CASSPLTGGWGYTF	TGTGCCAGCAGTCCTCTGACGGGAGGCTGGGGCTACACCTTC
TRBV27	TRBD1	TRBJ2-3	.	CASRGGQGLTDTQYF	TGTGCCAGCAGGGGGGGACAGGGGCTGACAGATACGCAGTATTTT
TRBV11-3	TRBD1	TRBJ2-7	.	CASSLNPGTGYEQYF	TGTGCCAGCAGCTTAAATCCCGGGACAGGGTACGAGCAGTACTTC
TRBV28	.	TRBJ2-1	few	CASSLATATYNEQFF	TGTGCCAGCAGTTTAGCGACCGCCACCTACAATGAGCAGTTCTTC
TRBV15	.	TRBJ2-7	.	CATSRDQWTVSSYEQYF	TGTGCCACCAGCAGAGACCAATGGACAGTCTCCTCCTACGAGCAGTACTTC
TRBV7-2	TRBD2	TRBJ2-3	once	CASSVAGVGEYTDTQYF	TGTGCCAGCAGCGTAGCGGGTGTGGGGGAGTACACAGATACGCAGTATTTT
TRBV29-1	.	TRBJ2-2	.	CSVEGTVNTGELFF	TGCAGCGTTGAAGGGACAGTCAACACCGGGGAGCTGTTTTTT
TRBV6-6	.	TRBJ2-7	.	CAGRTLGQKDEQYF	TGTGCCGGCAGAACCCTAGGACAGAAGGACGAGCAGTACTTC
TRBV4-3	TRBD2	TRBJ2-3	once	CASSQETGGPQGAQYF	TGCGCCAGCAGCCAAGAGACGGGGGGGCCTCAAGGTGCACAGTATTTT
TRBV21-1	.	TRBJ1-2	.	CASSKVWDRHLYGYTF	TGTGCCAGCAGCAAAGTTTGGGACAGGCATCTCTATGGCTACACCTTC
TRBV4-3	TRBD2	TRBJ2-3	.	CASSRGTSGGGDTQYF	TGCGCCAGCAGCCGAGGGACTAGCGGGGGAGGGGATACGCAGTATTTT
TRBV9	.	TRBJ2-1	few	CASSGTLTYNEQFF	TGTGCCAGCTCCGGGACCCTGACATACAATGAGCAGTTCTTC